The 18 T cell receptor beta chains below all came from one sample that was sequenced in a study of long-term antiretroviral therapy in people with HIV (dated by TCRdb to the early 2020s). The immunoSEQ hsTCRB v3.0 assay was used at survey level resolution to sequence the TRB variable region. TCRdb re-hosts the immuneACCESS table, in-frame sequences only. Its copies lack some clones; in the studies checked, an unresolved V gene accounts for under half of them, and the cause for the rest is not known. Present in this sample are 18,000 or so clones, roughly 73% of which were seen just once. The ten largest clones capture roughly 7.5% of the sample. Sequencing used unsorted PBMCs, obtained at the start of antiretroviral therapy, before treatment. The source of these receptors is a woman in her thirties or forties with HIV.

This chain uses TRBV7-3 with TRBJ2-3; D possibly corresponds to TRBD1 (6 bases). Germline V gene data show CDR1 as SGHTA and CDR2 as FQGTGA. V shed 4 bases and J shed 2 bases, with 19 bases lying between them. This CDR3 is built from 17 residues. The CDR3 DNA is TGTGCCAGCAGCTCACACATAACAGGGATCTCCACAGATACGCAGTATTTT. It encodes CASSSHITGISTDTQYF.

This clone appeared a few times. V gene TRBV2 combines with J gene TRBJ2-7, with D unresolved. The CDR3 sequence is 11 residues long. Trimming took off 2 bases at V and 3 bases at J, with 2 bases between the two ends. The germline V gene encodes CDR1 SNHLY and CDR2 FYNNEI. Here the CDR3 DNA reads TGTGCCAGCAGTGAAAACTACGAGCAGTACTTC. It is translated as CASSENYEQYF.

This chain joins TRBV9 and TRBJ2-7; 10 bases are shared with TRBD1. The V and J ends lost 3 bases and 3 bases, in that order; junction bases with no gene match: 6. The germline CDR1 and CDR2 sequences are SGDLS and YYNGEE. This CDR3 has 15 residues. In DNA, the CDR3 is TGTGCCAGCAGCGCCGAGGGACAGGGGTTCTACGAGCAGTACTTC. Translated: CASSAEGQGFYEQYF.

The chain couples TRBV4-2 to TRBJ2-2; 8 nucleotides align to TRBD2. This CDR3 is 19 amino acids long. Per germline, CDR1 LGHNA and CDR2 YNFKEQ. V dropped 4 bases and J dropped 0; count of bases not matched to a gene: 13. The CDR3 bases are TGTGCCAGCAGCCCCCGGCTCCCTGGGCGGGGGGCGAACACCGGGGAGCTGTTTTTT. Translation gives CASSPRLPGRGANTGELFF.

This chain joins TRBV7-2 and TRBJ1-2; maybe TRBD1 (6 bases). The ends were cut back, 1 base at V and 2 bases at J, with 11 bases in the middle. The CDR3 runs 15 residues. Germline CDR1 is SGHTA and CDR2 is FQGNSA. The CDR3 DNA is TGTGCCAGCAGCTTAGTGAGGAGGGGGAACTATGGCTACACCTTC. It translates to CASSLVRRGNYGYTF.

The chain joins TRBV6-1 to TRBJ2-2, with 8 nucleotides matching TRBD2. The CDR3 is 16 residues long. Trimming cost V 4 bases and J 6 bases; bases outside gene matches: 10. CDR1 and CDR2 from the germline V gene are MNHNS and SASEGT. The CDR3 bases are TGTGCCAGCAGTGTTGCACGGGGGGGCGTGGCCGGGGAGCTGTTTTTT. It encodes CASSVARGGVAGELFF.

This chain links TRBV19 with TRBJ2-7; possibly TRBD1 for D (5 bases). From germline, CDR1 is LNHDA and CDR2 SQIVND (reference sequence). This CDR3 comprises 13 residues. V was clipped by 4 bases and J by 5 bases, with 12 bases between them. The CDR3 DNA sequence: TGTGCCAGTAGTACTCGTACCAGGGACGAGCAGTACTTC. This gives the protein CASSTRTRDEQYF.

The rearrangement joins TRBV5-4 to TRBJ1-1; D gene ambiguous. The CDR3 consists of 13 residues. Trimming shortened V by 2 bases and J by 2 bases, and 7 bases separated the two germline ends. Looked up from germline, CDR1 is SGHNT and CDR2 is YYREEE (reference sequence). CDR3 in amino acids: CASSFVVNTEAFF. The DNA for the CDR3 is TGTGCCAGCAGCTTTGTCGTAAACACTGAAGCTTTCTTT.

V and J are TRBV6-6 and TRBJ2-3, with D possibly TRBD2 on 5 matching bases. V dropped 6 bases and J dropped 4 bases, with 8 bases sitting between them. Germline values: CDR1 MNHNY, CDR2 SVGAGI (reference sequence). This CDR3 region has 12 residues. The CDR3 here is CASSLGADTQYF. CDR3 nucleotide sequence: TGTGCCAGCAGCCTGGGAGCAGATACGCAGTATTTT.

The genes are TRBV27 and TRBJ2-1, with TRBD2 matching over 7 bases. The V and J ends lost 2 bases and 9 bases, in that order; junction bases with no gene match: 16. CDR3 length: 17 residues. Germline loops: CDR1 MNHEY, CDR2 SMNVEV (reference sequence). The CDR3 loop is CASSLILGEGDYPEQFF. The CDR3, as DNA: TGTGCCAGCAGTTTAATTTTAGGTGAAGGGGACTACCCTGAGCAGTTCTTC.

The CDR3 DNA reads TGTGCCATCAGTGAGGAACTAGACGGTATCAACGAGCAGTACTTC. This codes for CAISEELDGINEQYF. This chain links TRBV10-3 with TRBJ2-7, with a tentative D call TRBD2 (5 bases). Germline lookup yields CDR1 ENHRY and CDR2 SYGVKD. Trimming left V 2 bases short and J 5 bases short, with 16 bases between. The CDR3 extends over 15 amino acids.

V gene TRBV4-3 combines with J gene TRBJ2-1, with D perhaps TRBD2 (5 bases). The CDR3 is made up of 15 amino acids. Germline V gene lookup returns CDR1 LGHNA and CDR2 YSLEER. The ends were cut back, 0 bases at V and 12 bases at J, with 18 bases in the middle. CDR3 nucleotides: TGCGCCAGCAGCCAAGAAAGGCGGGCTAGTGTTGGGCAGTTCTTC. Translation: CASSQERRASVGQFF.

This chain joins TRBV6-6 and TRBJ2-5, with D maybe TRBD2 (6 bases). Judging by the DNA end, TRBJ2-7 fits better; the J call may be wrong. This CDR3 comprises 15 residues. CDR1 and CDR2 (germline): MNHNY, SVGAGI (reference sequence). The CDR3 here is CASRPGQGGSYEQYF. For the CDR3, the DNA is TGTGCCAGCAGACCCGGGCAGGGAGGATCCTACGAGCAGTACTTC.

Note on this clone: The junction departs from the called germline gene at one end, perhaps through a read error. J is TRBJ1-2 and V is TRBV6-1, with 8 bases lining up with TRBD1. CDR1 is MNHNS and CDR2 is SASEGT in the germline V gene. The CDR3 contains 15 residues. CDR3 loop: CASREGQGGSYGYTF. DNA for the CDR3: TGTGCCAGCAGAGAAGGACAGGGAGGGAGCTATGGCTACACCTTC.

V gene TRBV4-3 combines with J gene TRBJ1-2; D ambiguous. Per germline, CDR1 LGHNA and CDR2 YSLEER. V lost 0 bases to trimming and J lost 4 bases, with 9 bases between them. There are 14 residues in the CDR3. CDR3 nucleotides: TGCGCCAGCAGCCAAGATTGGGTAATCTATGGCTACACCTTC. Amino acid sequence: CASSQDWVIYGYTF.

The rearrangement joins TRBV6-6 to TRBJ2-1; TRBD1 might be the D (7 bases). Germline CDR1 and CDR2: MNHNY and SVGAGI (reference sequence). Trimming pared 5 bases from V and 1 base from J, leaving 15 bases between. The CDR3 spans 16 residues. CDR3 loop: CASSGATGRSYNEQFF. Here the CDR3 DNA reads TGTGCCAGCAGTGGCGCGACAGGGAGGTCCTACAATGAGCAGTTCTTC.

The chain combines TRBV28 with TRBJ1-1; no firm D call. In germline, CDR1 is MDHEN, CDR2 SYDVKM. Deletions cut 2 bases from V and 5 bases from J, with 12 bases between. This CDR3 is built from 14 residues. DNA of the CDR3: TGTGCCAGCAGTTTAGGGATCCTCCAGACTGAAGCTTTCTTT. Amino acids: CASSLGILQTEAFF.

The CDR3 reads CASSLLLSGGDTGELFF. DNA for the CDR3: TGTGCCAGCAGCTTATTACTGAGCGGGGGGGACACCGGGGAGCTGTTTTTT. This chain links TRBV7-6 with TRBJ2-2; 10 bases align to TRBD2. V lost 2 bases, J lost 3 bases, and 6 bases stayed unmatched. The CDR3 contains 17 residues. The germline gives CDR1 SGHVS, CDR2 FNYEAQ.